The 27 T cell receptor beta chains below come from one sample, sequenced in a study of PD-L1 blockade in urothelial cancer (dated by TCRdb to between 2016 and 2019). The sample's time point label is to be understood as: peripheral blood 6 weeks after treatment start. The library was obtained by the immunoSEQ multiplex PCR assay. This immuneACCESS table, as held by TCRdb, lists in-frame sequences with V and J called but not all clones. Of the missing ones, under half trace to an unresolved V gene in checked studies; the others have no known cause. The sample yields 95,000 to 130,000 clones; 85% to 90% were counted once. Jointly, the top ten make up more than 1.5% of the sample. This specimen was PBMCs, taken around atezolizumab (anti-PD-L1) treatment. These receptors came from a man in his fifties or sixties with urothelial cancer.

This clone was recorded a few times. CDR3 sequence: CASSPYSTEAFF. CDR3 sequence (DNA): TGTGCCAGCTCACCCTACAGTACGGAAGCTTTCTTT. The rearrangement links TRBV18 to TRBJ1-1; D gene ambiguous. CDR1 and CDR2 from the germline V gene are KGHSH and LQKENI. This CDR3 comprises 12 residues. V dropped 3 bases and J dropped 8 bases, with 10 bases sitting between them.

This clone has only a few counts. The rearrangement joins TRBV19 to TRBJ2-1; 7 bases are a match to TRBD2. V lost 3 bases to trimming and J lost 5 bases; unmatched junction nucleotides: 1. The germline V gene encodes CDR1 LNHDA and CDR2 SQIVND (reference sequence). The CDR3 is made up of 13 amino acids. The CDR3 DNA reads as TGTGCCAGTAGTATTCTAGCGGACAATGAGCAGTTCTTC. As protein: CASSILADNEQFF.

The rearrangement joins TRBV7-3 to TRBJ2-3; D is perhaps TRBD1 (6 bases). The germline V and J ends were trimmed by 5 bases and 9 bases, with 21 bases remaining between them. The CDR3 loop spans 15 amino acids. CDR1 SGHTA and CDR2 FQGTGA come from the germline V gene. CDR3 DNA sequence: TGTGCCAGCAGCGCAACTCCGGACAGTTCCATCACGCAGTATTTT. Protein sequence: CASSATPDSSITQYF.

The V and J genes are TRBV7-2 and TRBJ1-4; no reliable D call. Germline CDR1 SGHTA, CDR2 FQGNSA. This CDR3 is 16 amino acids long. V dropped 5 bases and J dropped 5 bases, with 18 bases sitting between them. This CDR3 reads CASSPHPPAANEKLFF. CDR3 DNA: TGTGCCAGCAGCCCACATCCCCCGGCGGCAAATGAAAAACTGTTTTTT.

The V and J genes are TRBV4-1 and TRBJ1-3; 9 nucleotides match TRBD1. The ends lost 1 base at V and 1 base at J; junction bases unmatched: 11. This CDR3 is 19 amino acids long. Germline V gene lookup returns CDR1 MGHRA and CDR2 YSYEKL. This CDR3 is CASSQVGDVGTGSGNTIYF. The DNA of the CDR3 is TGCGCCAGCAGCCAAGTGGGGGATGTGGGGACAGGGTCTGGAAACACCATATATTTT.

This clone was seen only once. The chain joins TRBV7-3 to TRBJ2-7; D is ambiguous. The V and J ends lost 0 bases and 3 bases respectively, with 9 bases between them. Germline V CDR1 and CDR2: SGHTA, FQGTGA. This CDR3 spans 14 amino acids. CDR3 nucleotide sequence: TGTGCCAGCAGCTTAACTCCAGGAAGCTACGAGCAGTACTTC. Residues: CASSLTPGSYEQYF.

The chain links TRBV5-1 to TRBJ2-1; 10 nucleotides line up with TRBD2. The CDR3 is made up of 16 amino acids. Germline assignment: CDR1 SGHRS and CDR2 YFSETQ. Trimming cost V 3 bases and J 5 bases; bases outside gene matches: 8. In DNA, the CDR3 is TGCGCCAGCAGCTCTACAAGCGGGGGGGCCCACAATGAGCAGTTCTTC. Protein: CASSSTSGGAHNEQFF.

The table lists this clone with a count of one. The V gene is TRBV19, the J gene TRBJ2-5; TRBD2 matches at 14 bases. The ends lost 6 bases at V and 5 bases at J; junction bases unmatched: 5. This CDR3 is 15 amino acids long. Germline CDR1 is LNHDA and CDR2 is SQIVND (reference sequence). In nucleotides, the CDR3 is TGTGCCAGTAGCAAGACTAGCGGGAGGGTGGAGACCCAGTACTTC. Protein product: CASSKTSGRVETQYF.

This clone showed up many times. The chain links TRBV10-3 to TRBJ2-6; a weak D match, TRBD1 (6 bases). Trimming left V 3 bases short and J 0 bases short, with 9 bases between. CDR3 size: 16 residues. CDR1 and CDR2 (germline): ENHRY, SYGVKD. The CDR3 nucleotides read TGTGCCATCAGTGACAGGGGTGACTCTGGGGCCAACGTCCTGACTTTC. It is translated as CAISDRGDSGANVLTF.

The chain is built from TRBV9 and TRBJ2-3, with D tentatively TRBD2 (6 bases). The CDR3 contains 16 residues. Trimming removed 0 bases at V and 0 bases at J, with 11 bases between. Germline CDR1 is SGDLS and CDR2 is YYNGEE. CDR3 bases: TGTGCCAGCAGCGTAGCAAGTAGCGGTAGCACAGATACGCAGTATTTT. Translated: CASSVASSGSTDTQYF.

DNA of the CDR3: TGTGCCAGCAGCCGGGGGGATAGGGAGACCCAGTACTTC. Amino acids: CASSRGDRETQYF. The rearrangement joins TRBV7-2 to TRBJ2-5, with 7 bases aligning to TRBD2. The CDR3 covers 13 residues. Trimming cost V 5 bases and J 5 bases; bases outside gene matches: 5. The germline gives CDR1 SGHTA, CDR2 FQGNSA. Looking up the rest from reference TRBV7-2 and TRBJ2-5 gives the full variable domain: GAGVSQSPSNKVTEKGKDVELRCDPISGHTALYWYRQSLGQGLEFLIYFQGNSAPDKSGLPSDRFSAERTGGSVSTLTIQRTQQEDSAVYLCASSRGDRETQYFGPGTRLLVL.

The rearrangement uses TRBV7-3 and TRBJ2-1; 7 bases agree with TRBD2. CDR1 SGHTA and CDR2 FQGTGA come from the germline V gene. This CDR3 contains 14 residues. V lost 5 bases, J lost 5 bases, and 6 bases stayed unmatched. The CDR3 DNA is TGTGCCAGCAGCCTGCTAGCGGTCCACAATGAGCAGTTCTTC. Translating it yields CASSLLAVHNEQFF. Together with reference TRBV7-3 and TRBJ2-1, the CDR3 gives the full variable domain: GAGVSQTPSNKVTEKGKYVELRCDPISGHTALYWYRQSLGQGPEFLIYFQGTGAADDSGLPNDRFFAVRPEGSVSTLKIQRTERGDSAVYLCASSLLAVHNEQFFGPGTRLTVL.

This clone has only one observation. This chain joins TRBV9 and TRBJ2-3; TRBD2 matches at 13 bases. Trimming removed 0 bases from V and 8 bases from J; junction bases left unmatched: 6. The CDR3 has 16 residues. The germline CDR1 and CDR2 sequences are SGDLS and YYNGEE. Written as DNA, the CDR3 is TGTGCCAGCAGCGTAGAACTAGCGGGGGGGCAAGGTACGCAGTATTTT. Protein product: CASSVELAGGQGTQYF.

CDR3: CASTQIQGNEQYF. CDR3 DNA: TGTGCCAGCACCCAGATACAGGGTAACGAGCAGTACTTC. This rearrangement joins TRBV6-5 to TRBJ2-7, with D possibly being TRBD1 (6 bases). Germline V lookup: CDR1 MNHEY, CDR2 SVGAGI. The length of the CDR3 is 13 residues. The V end lost 7 bases, the J end lost 5 bases, and 15 bases lay between the germline ends.

The chain links TRBV9 to TRBJ2-1, with D tentatively TRBD2 (7 bases). The CDR3 is made up of 15 amino acids. Trimming stripped 0 bases from V and 7 bases from J, with 14 bases between. CDR1 and CDR2 from the germline V gene are SGDLS and YYNGEE. CDR3 nucleotides: TGTGCCAGCAGCGTAGCGGGGGGCCTTAAAAATGAGCAGTTCTTC. This translates into CASSVAGGLKNEQFF.

The chain uses TRBV18 and TRBJ1-4; weak D call: TRBD1 (5 bases). V was cut by 0 bases and J by 7 bases, with 6 bases left in between. The CDR3 is made up of 13 amino acids. Looked up from germline, CDR1 is KGHSH and CDR2 is LQKENI. CDR3 DNA sequence: TGTGCCAGCTCACCACCAAGGGGTGAAAAACTGTTTTTT. Translation: CASSPPRGEKLFF.

The chain is built from TRBV13 and TRBJ1-1, with D unclear. Germline CDR1 and CDR2: PRHDT and FYEKMQ (reference sequence). This CDR3 comprises 18 residues. Deletions cut 4 bases from V and 3 bases from J, with 24 bases between. The CDR3 region is CASSSRELLNGVDTEAFF. As DNA, the CDR3 is TGTGCCAGCAGCTCCCGGGAGCTCCTTAACGGGGTGGACACTGAAGCTTTCTTT.

This chain joins TRBV5-1 and TRBJ1-1; TRBD1 aligns across 7 bases. This CDR3 has 16 residues. The germline V gene has CDR1 SGHRS and CDR2 YFSETQ. The trim removed 4 bases at V and 1 base at J, leaving 10 bases unmatched. This CDR3 is CASSHGTGQPNTEAFF. CDR3 DNA: TGCGCCAGCAGCCACGGGACGGGACAGCCGAACACTGAAGCTTTCTTT.

The chain carries TRBV5-6 and TRBJ2-5; no clear D. CDR1 and CDR2 (germline): SGHDT, YYEEEE. The CDR3 consists of 14 residues. With 5 bases removed from V and 2 bases from J, the gap between germline ends came to 13 bases. CDR3 nucleotide sequence: TGTGCCAGCAGTCCTCAGACTTTTCAAGAGACCCAGTACTTC. It codes for CASSPQTFQETQYF.

This rearrangement joins TRBV19 to TRBJ1-6, with D perhaps matching TRBD1 (5 bases). Germline V gives CDR1 LNHDA, CDR2 SQIVND (reference sequence). V lost 3 bases, J lost 7 bases, and 19 bases lay in between. This CDR3 contains 17 residues. The CDR3 spells CASSIRRDSGTNSPLHF. The CDR3 DNA follows: TGTGCCAGTAGTATTCGTCGGGACTCCGGGACGAATTCACCCCTCCACTTT.

This sequence joins TRBV7-9 and TRBJ2-2, with D perhaps matching TRBD1 (5 bases). Trimming pared 3 bases from V and 4 bases from J, leaving 15 bases between. CDR3 length: 16 amino acids. The germline V gene has CDR1 SEHNR and CDR2 FQNEAQ (reference sequence). This CDR3 is CASSFRAGFFTGELFF. CDR3 coding DNA: TGTGCCAGCAGCTTTCGGGCAGGGTTTTTCACCGGGGAGCTGTTTTTT. The full variable domain, with the rest looked up from reference TRBV7-9 and TRBJ2-2, is DTGVSQNPRHKITKRGQNVTFRCDPISEHNRLYWYRQTLGQGPEFLTYFQNEAQLEKSRLLSDRFSAERPKGSFSTLEIQRTEQGDSAMYLCASSFRAGFFTGELFFGEGSRLTVL.

V is TRBV7-8 and J is TRBJ2-4, with 9 bases fitting TRBD1. J was trimmed by 6 bases and V by 5 bases; bases with no gene match: 8. CDR1 is SGHVS and CDR2 is FQNEAQ in the germline V gene. The CDR3 covers 15 residues. For the CDR3, the DNA is TGTGCCAGCAGCCGGCGAGGACAGGGGACAAACATTCAGTACTTC. It codes for CASSRRGQGTNIQYF. Using reference TRBV7-8 and TRBJ2-4 for the parts outside the CDR3, the full variable domain is GAGVSQSPRYKVAKRGQDVALRCDPISGHVSLFWYQQALGQGPEFLTYFQNEAQLDKSGLPSDRFFAERPEGSVSTLKIQRTQQEDSAVYLCASSRRGQGTNIQYFGAGTRLSVL.

The chain uses TRBV5-4 and TRBJ2-3; TRBD1 aligns across 7 bases. With 4 bases clipped from V and 3 bases from J, the junction kept 8 bases outside the gene matches. The germline V gene has CDR1 SGHNT and CDR2 YYREEE (reference sequence). CDR3 length: 15 residues. This chain's CDR3 is CASSQIGGGTDTQYF. The CDR3, as DNA: TGTGCCAGCAGCCAAATAGGGGGCGGGACAGATACGCAGTATTTT.

This sequence joins TRBV6-5 and TRBJ2-6, with D possibly TRBD2 on 5 matching bases. This CDR3 region has 15 residues. Germline-derived CDR1 and CDR2 are MNHEY and SVGAGI. V dropped 2 bases and J dropped 2 bases, with 7 bases sitting between them. The CDR3 DNA sequence: TGTGCCAGCAGTTACGAGGGCACTGGGGCCAACGTCCTGACTTTC. It codes for CASSYEGTGANVLTF.

V gene TRBV5-1 combines with J gene TRBJ2-4, with D perhaps TRBD2 (6 bases). The length of the CDR3 is 16 residues. Germline V gives CDR1 SGHRS, CDR2 YFSETQ. The ends were cut back, 4 bases at V and 8 bases at J, with 22 bases in the middle. Here the CDR3 DNA reads TGCGCCAGCAGCCCGGGGGTGACGCGGGGCGGAGACATTCAGTACTTC. Amino acids: CASSPGVTRGGDIQYF.

The table lists this clone with a few counts. The chain couples TRBV2 to TRBJ2-7; a possible D gene is TRBD1 (5 bases). This CDR3 comprises 11 residues. In germline, CDR1 is SNHLY, CDR2 FYNNEI. Trimming cost V 6 bases and J 6 bases, with 9 bases left between them. The CDR3 spells CASSARGEQYF. DNA of the CDR3: TGTGCCAGCAGCGCTAGGGGCGAGCAGTACTTC.

The chain carries TRBV9 and TRBJ2-4, with 9 bases aligning to TRBD1. This CDR3 contains 14 residues. J gave up 6 bases and V 3 bases, and 4 bases lay outside the gene matches. The V gene's germline CDR1 is SGDLS and CDR2 YYNGEE. The CDR3 bases are TGTGCCAGCAGCGGGGGACAGGGAGGAAACATTCAGTACTTC. This encodes CASSGGQGGNIQYF.